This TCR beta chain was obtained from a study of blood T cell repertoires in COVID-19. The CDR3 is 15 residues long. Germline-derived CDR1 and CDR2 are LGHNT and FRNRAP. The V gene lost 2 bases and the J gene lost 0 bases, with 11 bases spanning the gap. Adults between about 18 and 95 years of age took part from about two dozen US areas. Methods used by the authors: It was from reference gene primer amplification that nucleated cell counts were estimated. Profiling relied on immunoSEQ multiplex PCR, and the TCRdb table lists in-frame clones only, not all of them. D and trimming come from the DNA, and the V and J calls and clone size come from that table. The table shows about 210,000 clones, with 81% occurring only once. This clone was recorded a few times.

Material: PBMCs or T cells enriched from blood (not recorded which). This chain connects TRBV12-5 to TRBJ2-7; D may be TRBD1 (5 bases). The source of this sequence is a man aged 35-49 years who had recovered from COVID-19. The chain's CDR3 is CASGLQGAVSYEQYF. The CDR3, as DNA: TGTGCTAGTGGTTTGCAAGGGGCCGTCTCCTACGAGCAGTACTTC.